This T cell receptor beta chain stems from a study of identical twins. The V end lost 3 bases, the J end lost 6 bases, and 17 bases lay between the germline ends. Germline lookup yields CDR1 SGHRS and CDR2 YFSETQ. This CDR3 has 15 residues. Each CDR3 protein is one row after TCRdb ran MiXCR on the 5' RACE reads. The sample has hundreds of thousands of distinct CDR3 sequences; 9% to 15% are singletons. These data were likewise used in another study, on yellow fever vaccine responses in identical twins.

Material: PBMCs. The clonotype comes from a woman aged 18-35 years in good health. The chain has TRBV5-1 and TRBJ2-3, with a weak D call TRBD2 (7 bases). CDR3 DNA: TGCGCCAGCAGCTCTCTGGGGGGGGCGGAGGATACGCAGTATTTT. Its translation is CASSSLGGAEDTQYF.